This T cell receptor (beta chain) was sequenced during a study of blood T cell repertoires in COVID-19. Original methodology: Estimates of nucleated cell counts were drawn from the amplification of reference gene primers. Method: immunoSEQ multiplex PCR; TCRdb's copy keeps in-frame clones and lacks some. V and J calls and clone size are given by that table; D and trimming were obtained from the DNA. The table lists about 130,000 clones, about 88% of them singletons, with about 1.2% in the top ten. This clonotype was obtained from a woman older than 75 with acute or convalescent COVID-19. The specimen sequenced was peripheral blood.

In nucleotides, the CDR3 is TGTGCCAGCAGTTTAGGGGCTAGCACAGATACGCAGTATTTT. Its protein product is CASSLGASTDTQYF. This rearrangement joins TRBV2 to TRBJ2-3; possible D gene TRBD1, 5 bases. The V gene's germline CDR1 is SNHLY and CDR2 FYNNEI. The CDR3 has 14 residues. V was trimmed by 5 bases and J by 0 bases, leaving 9 bases between them.